This TCR beta chain was retrieved from a study of blood T cells in healthy people across ages. A second roughly 6 to 12 cycle PCR used barcoded and J-beta primers. TCRdb recomputed calls from the 5' RACE reads with MiXCR, one row per CDR3 protein. The sample records 600,000 to 800,000 distinct CDR3 sequences, around 50% being singletons. This CDR3 region has 11 residues. Germline V gene data show CDR1 as SQVTM and CDR2 as ANQGSEA. Trimming cost V 7 bases and J 5 bases, with 10 bases left between them. Those donating, healthy Caucasian individuals from Russia, were aged roughly 6 to 90. The rearrangement links TRBV29-1 to TRBJ2-3; D perhaps matches TRBD2 (6 bases). What was sequenced was blood. The receptor was isolated from a woman of 80 years or more in good health. CDR3 nucleotide sequence: TGCAGCGGTGGCGGGGAAGATACGCAGTATTTT. Protein: CSGGGEDTQYF.